This record looks at one TCR beta chain sequence and its context. The data belong to a study of control samples from healthy donors and cancer patients. Sequenced by immunoSEQ multiplex PCR; TCRdb stores in-frame clones only, minus some. The table records about 59,000 clones, more than 90% of them present only once. This TCR came from a man in his forties with colorectal cancer. The sample taken for sequencing was PBMCs.

The CDR3 DNA reads as TGTGCCTGGTCTCTTTGGAGAGGGGGCCCCGCAACTAATGAAAAACTGTTTTTT. The encoded protein is CAWSLWRGGPATNEKLFF. The rearrangement links TRBV30 to TRBJ1-4, with 7 bases identical to TRBD1. The germline V gene has CDR1 GTSNPN and CDR2 SVGIG (reference sequence). CDR3 length: 18 residues. Trimming at V came to 5 bases and at J to 0 bases, leaving 15 bases not matched to a gene. The full variable domain, rest sourced from reference TRBV30 and TRBJ1-4, is SQTIHQWPATLVQPVGSPLSLECTVEGTSNPNLYWYRQAAGRGLQLLFYSVGIGQISSEVPQNLSASRPQDRQFILSSKKLLLSDSGFYLCAWSLWRGGPATNEKLFFGSGTQLSVL.